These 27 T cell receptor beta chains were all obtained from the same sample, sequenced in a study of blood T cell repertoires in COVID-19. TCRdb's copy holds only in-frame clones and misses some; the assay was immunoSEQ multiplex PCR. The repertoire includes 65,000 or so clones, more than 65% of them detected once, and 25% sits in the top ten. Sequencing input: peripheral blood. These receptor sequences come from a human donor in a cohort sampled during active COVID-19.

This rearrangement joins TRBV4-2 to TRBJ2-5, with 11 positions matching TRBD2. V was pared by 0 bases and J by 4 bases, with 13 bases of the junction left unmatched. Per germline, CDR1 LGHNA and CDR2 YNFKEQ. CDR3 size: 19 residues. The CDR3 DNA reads TGTGCCAGCAGCCAAGAGGGAAGGTCTAGCGGGGGGTTGGGAGAGACCCAGTACTTC. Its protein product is CASSQEGRSSGGLGETQYF.

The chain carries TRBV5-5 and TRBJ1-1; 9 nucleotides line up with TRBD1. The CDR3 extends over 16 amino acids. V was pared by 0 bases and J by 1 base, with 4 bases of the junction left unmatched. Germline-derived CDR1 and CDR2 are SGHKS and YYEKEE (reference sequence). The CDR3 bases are TGTGCCAGCAGCTTGGGGCAGGGACAGGGGAACACTGAAGCTTTCTTT. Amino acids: CASSLGQGQGNTEAFF.

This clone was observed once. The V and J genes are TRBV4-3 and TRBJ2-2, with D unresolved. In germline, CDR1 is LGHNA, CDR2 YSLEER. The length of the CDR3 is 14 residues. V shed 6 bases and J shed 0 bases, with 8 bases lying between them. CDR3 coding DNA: TGCGCCAGCAGGGAACAGTCGAACACCGGGGAGCTGTTTTTT. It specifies CASREQSNTGELFF.

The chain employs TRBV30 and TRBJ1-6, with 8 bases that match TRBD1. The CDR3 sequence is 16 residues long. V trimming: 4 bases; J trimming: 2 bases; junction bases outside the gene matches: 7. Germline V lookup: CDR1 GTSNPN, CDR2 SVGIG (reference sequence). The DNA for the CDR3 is TGTGCCTGGACTCCAGGGGGCCCCGCCTATAATTCACCCCTCCACTTT. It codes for CAWTPGGPAYNSPLHF.

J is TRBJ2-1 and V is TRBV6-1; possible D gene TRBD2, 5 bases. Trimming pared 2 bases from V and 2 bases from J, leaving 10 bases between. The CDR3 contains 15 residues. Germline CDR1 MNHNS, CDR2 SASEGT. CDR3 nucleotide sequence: TGTGCCAGCAGTGAAAGGCGGGCGGCCTACAATGAGCAGTTCTTC. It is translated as CASSERRAAYNEQFF.

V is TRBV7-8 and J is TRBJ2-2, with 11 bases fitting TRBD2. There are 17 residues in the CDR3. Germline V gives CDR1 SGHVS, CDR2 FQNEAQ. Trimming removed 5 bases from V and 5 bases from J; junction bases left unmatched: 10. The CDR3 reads CASSLLAGGPGTGELFF. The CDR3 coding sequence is TGTGCCAGCAGCCTGTTAGCGGGAGGGCCGGGGACCGGGGAGCTGTTTTTT.

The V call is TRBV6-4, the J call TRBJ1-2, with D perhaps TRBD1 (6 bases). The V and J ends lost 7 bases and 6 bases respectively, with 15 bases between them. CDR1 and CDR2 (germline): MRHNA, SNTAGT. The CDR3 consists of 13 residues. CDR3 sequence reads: CASIRGRGDGYTF. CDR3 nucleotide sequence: TGTGCCAGCATCAGGGGCCGGGGTGATGGCTACACCTTC.

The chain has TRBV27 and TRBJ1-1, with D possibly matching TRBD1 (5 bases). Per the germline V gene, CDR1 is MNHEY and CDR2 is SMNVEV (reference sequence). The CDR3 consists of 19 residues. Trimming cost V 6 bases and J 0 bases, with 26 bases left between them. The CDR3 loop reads CASSLGELRGARMNTEAFF. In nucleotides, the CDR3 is TGTGCCAGCAGCCTTGGAGAGTTGCGCGGGGCGAGAATGAACACTGAAGCTTTCTTT.

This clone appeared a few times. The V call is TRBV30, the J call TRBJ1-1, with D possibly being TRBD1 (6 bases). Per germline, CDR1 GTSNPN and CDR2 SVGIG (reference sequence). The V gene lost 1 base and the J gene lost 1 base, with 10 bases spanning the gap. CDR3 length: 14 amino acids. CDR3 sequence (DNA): TGTGCCTGGAGTGGCCAGACAGGGAACACTGAAGCTTTCTTT. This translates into CAWSGQTGNTEAFF.

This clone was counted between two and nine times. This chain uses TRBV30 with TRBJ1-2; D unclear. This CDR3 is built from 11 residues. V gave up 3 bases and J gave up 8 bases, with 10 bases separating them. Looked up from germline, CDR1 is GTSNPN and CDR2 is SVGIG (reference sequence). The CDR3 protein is CAWRRIRGYTF. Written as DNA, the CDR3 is TGTGCCTGGAGGAGGATCCGGGGCTACACCTTC.

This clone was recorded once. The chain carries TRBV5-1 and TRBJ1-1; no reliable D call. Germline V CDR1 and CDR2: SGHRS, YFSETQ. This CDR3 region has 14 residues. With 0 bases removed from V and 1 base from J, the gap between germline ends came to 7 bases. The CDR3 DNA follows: TGCGCCAGCAGCTTGGAAGGGAGGAACACTGAAGCTTTCTTT. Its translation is CASSLEGRNTEAFF.

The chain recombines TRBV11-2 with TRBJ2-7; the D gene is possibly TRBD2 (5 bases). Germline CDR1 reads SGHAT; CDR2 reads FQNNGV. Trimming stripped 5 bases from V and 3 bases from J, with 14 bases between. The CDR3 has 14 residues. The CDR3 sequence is CASSRAGLVYEQYF. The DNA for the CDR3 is TGTGCCAGCAGCCGCGCCGGACTGGTCTACGAGCAGTACTTC. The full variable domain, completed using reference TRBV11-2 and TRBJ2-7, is EAGVAQSPRYKIIEKRQSVAFWCNPISGHATLYWYQQILGQGPKLLIQFQNNGVVDDSQLPKDRFSAERLKGVDSTLKIQPAKLEDSAVYLCASSRAGLVYEQYFGPGTRLTVT.

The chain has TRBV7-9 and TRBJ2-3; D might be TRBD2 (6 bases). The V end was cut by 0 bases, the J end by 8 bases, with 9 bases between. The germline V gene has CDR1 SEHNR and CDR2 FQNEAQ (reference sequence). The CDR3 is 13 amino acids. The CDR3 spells CASSLAGGGTQYF. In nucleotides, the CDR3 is TGTGCCAGCAGCTTAGCGGGGGGTGGTACGCAGTATTTT.

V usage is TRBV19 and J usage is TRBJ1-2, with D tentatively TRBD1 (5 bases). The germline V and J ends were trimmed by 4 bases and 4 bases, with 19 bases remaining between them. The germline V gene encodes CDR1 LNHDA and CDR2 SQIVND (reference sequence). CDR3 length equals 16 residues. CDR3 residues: CASSTTPPQGSYGYTF. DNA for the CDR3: TGTGCCAGTAGTACTACCCCTCCTCAGGGTAGCTATGGCTACACCTTC.

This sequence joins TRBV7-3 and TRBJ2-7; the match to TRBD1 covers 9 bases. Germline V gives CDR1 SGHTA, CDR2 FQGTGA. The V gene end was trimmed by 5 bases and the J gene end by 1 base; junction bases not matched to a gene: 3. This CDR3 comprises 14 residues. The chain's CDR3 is CASSPGTGSYEQYF. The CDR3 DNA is TGTGCCAGCAGCCCCGGGACAGGGTCCTACGAGCAGTACTTC.

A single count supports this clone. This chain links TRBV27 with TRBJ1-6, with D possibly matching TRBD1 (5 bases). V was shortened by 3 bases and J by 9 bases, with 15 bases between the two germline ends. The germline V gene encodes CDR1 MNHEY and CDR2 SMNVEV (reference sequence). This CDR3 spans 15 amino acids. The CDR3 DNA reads TGTGCCAGCAGTTTTTCGTTTGGGGGGAGTTCACCCCTCCACTTT. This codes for CASSFSFGGSSPLHF.

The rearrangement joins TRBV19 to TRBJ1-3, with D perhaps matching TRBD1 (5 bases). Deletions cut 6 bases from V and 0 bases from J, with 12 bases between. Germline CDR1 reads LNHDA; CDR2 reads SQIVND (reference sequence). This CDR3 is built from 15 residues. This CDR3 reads CASRTTGNSGNTIYF. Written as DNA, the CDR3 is TGTGCCAGTAGAACCACAGGTAACTCTGGAAACACCATATATTTT.

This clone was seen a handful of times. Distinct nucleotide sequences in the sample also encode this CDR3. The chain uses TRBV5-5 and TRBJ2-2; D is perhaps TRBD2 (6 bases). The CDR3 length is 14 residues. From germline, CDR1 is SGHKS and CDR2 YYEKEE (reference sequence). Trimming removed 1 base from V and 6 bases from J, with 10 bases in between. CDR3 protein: CASSLRLAPGELFF. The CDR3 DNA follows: TGTGCCAGCAGCTTGAGGCTAGCGCCCGGGGAGCTGTTTTTT.

CDR3 protein: CASSKEQNKDRFNYGYTF. The DNA of the CDR3 is TGTGCCAGCAGCAAAGAACAGAACAAAGACCGCTTTAACTATGGCTACACCTTC. The chain combines TRBV21-1 with TRBJ1-2; TRBD1 is the table's D call and was not checked against the DNA. TRBV21-1 is marked as a pseudogene. The CDR3 runs to 18 residues.

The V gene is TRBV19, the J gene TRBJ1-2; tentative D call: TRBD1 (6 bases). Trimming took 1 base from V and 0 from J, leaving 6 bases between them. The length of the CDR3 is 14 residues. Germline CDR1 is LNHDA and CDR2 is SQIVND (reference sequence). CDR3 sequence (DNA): TGTGCCAGTAGTATAGGACAGGCTAACTATGGCTACACCTTC. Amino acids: CASSIGQANYGYTF.

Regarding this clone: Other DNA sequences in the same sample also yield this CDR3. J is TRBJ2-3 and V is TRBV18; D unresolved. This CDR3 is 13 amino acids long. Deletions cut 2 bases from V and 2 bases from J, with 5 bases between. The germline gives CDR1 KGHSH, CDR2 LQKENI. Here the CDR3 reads CASSPGATDTQYF. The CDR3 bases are TGTGCCAGCTCACCAGGAGCCACAGATACGCAGTATTTT.

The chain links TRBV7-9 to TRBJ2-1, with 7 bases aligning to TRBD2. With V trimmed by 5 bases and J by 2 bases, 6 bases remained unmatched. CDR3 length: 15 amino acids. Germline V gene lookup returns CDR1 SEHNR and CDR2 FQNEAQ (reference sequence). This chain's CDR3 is CASSHPSGPYNEQFF. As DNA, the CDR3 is TGTGCCAGCAGCCATCCTAGCGGACCCTACAATGAGCAGTTCTTC. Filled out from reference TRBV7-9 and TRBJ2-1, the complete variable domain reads DTGVSQNPRHKITKRGQNVTFRCDPISEHNRLYWYRQTLGQGPEFLTYFQNEAQLEKSRLLSDRFSAERPKGSFSTLEIQRTEQGDSAMYLCASSHPSGPYNEQFFGPGTRLTVL.

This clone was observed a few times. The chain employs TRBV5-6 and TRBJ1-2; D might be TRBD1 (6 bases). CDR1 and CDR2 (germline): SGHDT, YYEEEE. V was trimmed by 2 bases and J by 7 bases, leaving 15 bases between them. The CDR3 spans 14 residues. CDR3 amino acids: CASSFGSRGGGYTF. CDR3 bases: TGTGCCAGCAGCTTCGGAAGCAGGGGCGGTGGCTACACCTTC.

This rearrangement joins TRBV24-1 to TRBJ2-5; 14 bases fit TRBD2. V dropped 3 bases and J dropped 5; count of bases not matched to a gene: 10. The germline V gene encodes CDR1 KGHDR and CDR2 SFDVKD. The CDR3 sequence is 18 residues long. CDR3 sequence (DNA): TGTGCCACCAGTGATCCTCACCGGGGACTAGCGGGAGAGGAGACCCAGTACTTC. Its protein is CATSDPHRGLAGEETQYF.

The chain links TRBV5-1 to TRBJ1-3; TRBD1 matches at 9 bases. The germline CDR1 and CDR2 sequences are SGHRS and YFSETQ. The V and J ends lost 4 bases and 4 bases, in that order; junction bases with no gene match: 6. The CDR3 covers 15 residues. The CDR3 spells CASSGTGRVGNTIYF. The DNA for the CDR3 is TGCGCCAGCAGCGGGACAGGGAGAGTCGGAAACACCATATATTTT. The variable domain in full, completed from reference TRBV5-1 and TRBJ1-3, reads KAGVTQTPRYLIKTRGQQVTLSCSPISGHRSVSWYQQTPGQGLQFLFEYFSETQRNKGNFPGRFSGRQFSNSRSEMNVSTLELGDSALYLCASSGTGRVGNTIYFGEGSWLTVV.

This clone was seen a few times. This CDR3 is CASTPLGQGGQPQHF. The CDR3 nucleotides are TGTGCCAGTACCCCTTTGGGACAGGGGGGGCAGCCCCAGCATTTT. V gene TRBV19 combines with J gene TRBJ1-5, with TRBD1 matching 11 bases. Germline assignment: CDR1 LNHDA and CDR2 SQIVND (reference sequence). The CDR3 contains 15 residues. Trimming at V came to 7 bases and at J to 7 bases, leaving 9 bases not matched to a gene.

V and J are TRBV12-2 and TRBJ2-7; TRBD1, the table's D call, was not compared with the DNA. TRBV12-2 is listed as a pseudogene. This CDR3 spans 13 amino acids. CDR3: CARKYRASYEQYF. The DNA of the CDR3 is TGTGCAAGGAAGTACAGGGCCTCTTACGAGCAGTACTTC.